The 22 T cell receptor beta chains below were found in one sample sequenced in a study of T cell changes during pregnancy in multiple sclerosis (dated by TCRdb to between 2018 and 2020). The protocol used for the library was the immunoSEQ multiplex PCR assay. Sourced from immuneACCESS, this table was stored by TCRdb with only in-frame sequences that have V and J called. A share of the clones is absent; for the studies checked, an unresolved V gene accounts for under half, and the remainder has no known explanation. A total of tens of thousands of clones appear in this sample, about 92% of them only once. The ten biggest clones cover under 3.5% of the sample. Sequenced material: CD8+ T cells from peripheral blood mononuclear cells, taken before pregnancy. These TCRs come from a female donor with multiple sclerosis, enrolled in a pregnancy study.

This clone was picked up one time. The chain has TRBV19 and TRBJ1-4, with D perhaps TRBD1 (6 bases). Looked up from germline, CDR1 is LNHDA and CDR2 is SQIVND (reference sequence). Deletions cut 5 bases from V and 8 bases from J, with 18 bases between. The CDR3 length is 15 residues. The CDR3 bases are TGTGCCAGTAGTCCCCCCGCAGGGGTAGACGAAAAACTGTTTTTT. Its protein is CASSPPAGVDEKLFF.

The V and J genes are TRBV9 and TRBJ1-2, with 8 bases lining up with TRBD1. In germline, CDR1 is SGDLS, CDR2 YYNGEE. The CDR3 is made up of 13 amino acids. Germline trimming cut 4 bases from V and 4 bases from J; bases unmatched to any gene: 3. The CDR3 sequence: CASSSGQGYGYTF. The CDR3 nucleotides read TGTGCCAGCAGCTCTGGACAGGGCTATGGCTACACCTTC.

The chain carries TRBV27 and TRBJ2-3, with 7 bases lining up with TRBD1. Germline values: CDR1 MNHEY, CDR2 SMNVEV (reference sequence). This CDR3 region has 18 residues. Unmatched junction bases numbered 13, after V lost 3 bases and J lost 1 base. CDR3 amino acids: CASSLDWDSLGGTDTQYF. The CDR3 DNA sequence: TGTGCCAGCAGTTTGGATTGGGACAGTTTAGGGGGCACAGATACGCAGTATTTT.

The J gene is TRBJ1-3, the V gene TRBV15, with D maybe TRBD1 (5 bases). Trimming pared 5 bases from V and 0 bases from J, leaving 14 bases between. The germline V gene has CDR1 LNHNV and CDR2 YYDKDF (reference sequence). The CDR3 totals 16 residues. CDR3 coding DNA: TGTGCCACCAGCTTACCGGGACTGGACTCTGGAAACACCATATATTTT. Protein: CATSLPGLDSGNTIYF.

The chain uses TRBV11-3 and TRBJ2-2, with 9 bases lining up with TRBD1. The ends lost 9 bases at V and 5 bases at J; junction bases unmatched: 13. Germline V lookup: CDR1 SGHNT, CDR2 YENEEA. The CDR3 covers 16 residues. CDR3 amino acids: CASLAGGTGYTGELFF. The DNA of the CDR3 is TGTGCCAGTCTCGCCGGGGGGACAGGGTATACCGGGGAGCTGTTTTTT.

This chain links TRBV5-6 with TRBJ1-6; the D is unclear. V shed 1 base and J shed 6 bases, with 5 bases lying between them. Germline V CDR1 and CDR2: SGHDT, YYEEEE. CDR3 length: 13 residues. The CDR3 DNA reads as TGTGCCAGCAGCTTGCTCTCTAATTCACCCCTCCACTTT. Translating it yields CASSLLSNSPLHF. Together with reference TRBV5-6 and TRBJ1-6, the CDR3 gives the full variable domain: DAGVTQSPTHLIKTRGQQVTLRCSPKSGHDTVSWYQQALGQGPQFIFQYYEEEERQRGNFPDRFSGHQFPNYSSELNVNALLLGDSALYLCASSLLSNSPLHFGNGTRLTVT.

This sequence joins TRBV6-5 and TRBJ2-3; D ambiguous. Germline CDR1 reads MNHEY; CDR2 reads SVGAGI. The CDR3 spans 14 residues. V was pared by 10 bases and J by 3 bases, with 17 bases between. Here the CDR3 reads CAIRELPDTDTQYF. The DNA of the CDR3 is TGTGCCATCCGAGAGTTGCCTGATACAGATACGCAGTATTTT.

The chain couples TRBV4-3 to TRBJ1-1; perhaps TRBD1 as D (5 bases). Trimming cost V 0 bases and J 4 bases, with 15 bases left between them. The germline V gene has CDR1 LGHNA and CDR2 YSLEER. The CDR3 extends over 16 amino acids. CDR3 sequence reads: CASSQEGQGGATEAFF. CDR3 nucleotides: TGCGCCAGCAGCCAAGAGGGGCAGGGAGGGGCCACTGAAGCTTTCTTT.

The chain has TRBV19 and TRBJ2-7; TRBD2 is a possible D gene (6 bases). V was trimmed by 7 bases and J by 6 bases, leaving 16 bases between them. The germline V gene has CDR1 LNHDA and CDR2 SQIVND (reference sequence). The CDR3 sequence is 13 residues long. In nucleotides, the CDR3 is TGTGCCAGTAACGCGGGGATCGTCGGCGAGCAGTACTTC. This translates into CASNAGIVGEQYF.

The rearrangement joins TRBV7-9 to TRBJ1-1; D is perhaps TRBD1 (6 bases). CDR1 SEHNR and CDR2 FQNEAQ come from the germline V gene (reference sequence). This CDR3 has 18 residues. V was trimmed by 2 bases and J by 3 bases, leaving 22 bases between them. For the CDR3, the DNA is TGTGCCAGCAGCTTACGGACACCATCGACAGGATTGGACACTGAAGCTTTCTTT. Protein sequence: CASSLRTPSTGLDTEAFF.

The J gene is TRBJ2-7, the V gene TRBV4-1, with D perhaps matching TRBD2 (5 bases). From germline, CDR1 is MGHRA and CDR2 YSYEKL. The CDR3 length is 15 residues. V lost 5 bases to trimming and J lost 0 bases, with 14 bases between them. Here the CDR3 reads CASSFEGGSSYEQYF. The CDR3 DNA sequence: TGCGCCAGCAGCTTTGAGGGTGGCAGCTCCTACGAGCAGTACTTC.

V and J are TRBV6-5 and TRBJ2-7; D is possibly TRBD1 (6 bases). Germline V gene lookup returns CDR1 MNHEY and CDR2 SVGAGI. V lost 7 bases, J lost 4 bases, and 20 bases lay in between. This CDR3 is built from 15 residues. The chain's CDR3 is CASTPGSQGQYEQYF. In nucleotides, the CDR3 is TGTGCCAGCACCCCCGGATCTCAGGGGCAATACGAGCAGTACTTC.

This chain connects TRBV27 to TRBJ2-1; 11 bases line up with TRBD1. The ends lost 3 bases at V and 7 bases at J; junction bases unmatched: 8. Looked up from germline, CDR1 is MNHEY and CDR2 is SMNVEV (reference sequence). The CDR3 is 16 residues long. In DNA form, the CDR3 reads TGTGCCAGCAGTTTTCCGACGGACAGGGGGCGAAATGAGCAGTTCTTC. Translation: CASSFPTDRGRNEQFF.

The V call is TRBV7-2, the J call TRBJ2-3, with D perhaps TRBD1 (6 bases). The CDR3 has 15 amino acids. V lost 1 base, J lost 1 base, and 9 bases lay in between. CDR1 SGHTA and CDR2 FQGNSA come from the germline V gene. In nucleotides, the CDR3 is TGTGCCAGCAGCTTAGAAGGGGGTGGCACAGATACGCAGTATTTT. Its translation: CASSLEGGGTDTQYF.

Here the CDR3 DNA reads TGTGCCACCGAGAACGGCGGCCTCACTGAAGCTTTCTTT. It translates to CATENGGLTEAFF. The rearrangement uses TRBV19 and TRBJ1-1; D remains unclear. This CDR3 is built from 13 residues. Germline loops: CDR1 LNHDA, CDR2 SQIVND (reference sequence). With 10 bases removed from V and 4 bases from J, the gap between germline ends came to 16 bases.

CDR3 amino acids: CASSLVGGTDTQYF. CDR3 coding DNA: TGTGCCAGCAGCTTGGTGGGGGGGACAGATACGCAGTATTTT. The chain links TRBV7-2 to TRBJ2-3, with TRBD2 identical over 7 bases. Germline CDR1 SGHTA, CDR2 FQGNSA. V shed 3 bases and J 3 bases; nucleotides not matched to a gene: 3. The CDR3 has 14 residues. The complete variable domain, with remaining parts taken from reference TRBV7-2 and TRBJ2-3, reads GAGVSQSPSNKVTEKGKDVELRCDPISGHTALYWYRQSLGQGLEFLIYFQGNSAPDKSGLPSDRFSAERTGGSVSTLTIQRTQQEDSAVYLCASSLVGGTDTQYFGPGTRLTVL.

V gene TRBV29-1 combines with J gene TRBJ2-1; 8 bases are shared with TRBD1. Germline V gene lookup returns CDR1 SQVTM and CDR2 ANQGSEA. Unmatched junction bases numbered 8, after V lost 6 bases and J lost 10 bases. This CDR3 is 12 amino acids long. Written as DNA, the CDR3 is TGCAGCGTCATGGGACAGGTCGAGGAGCAGTTCTTC. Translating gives CSVMGQVEEQFF.

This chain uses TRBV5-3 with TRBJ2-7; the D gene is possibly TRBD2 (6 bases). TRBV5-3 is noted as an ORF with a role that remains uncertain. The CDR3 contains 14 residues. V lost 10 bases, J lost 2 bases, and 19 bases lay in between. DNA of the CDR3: TGTGCCCTCTGGGGGGTGCCGAGGGCCTACGAGCAGTACTTC. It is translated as CALWGVPRAYEQYF.

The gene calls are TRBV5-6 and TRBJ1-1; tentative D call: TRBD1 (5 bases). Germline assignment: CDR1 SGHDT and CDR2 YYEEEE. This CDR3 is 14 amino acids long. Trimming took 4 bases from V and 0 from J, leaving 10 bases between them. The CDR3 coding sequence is TGTGCCAGCAGCGGGACTTCCATGAACACTGAAGCTTTCTTT. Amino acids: CASSGTSMNTEAFF.

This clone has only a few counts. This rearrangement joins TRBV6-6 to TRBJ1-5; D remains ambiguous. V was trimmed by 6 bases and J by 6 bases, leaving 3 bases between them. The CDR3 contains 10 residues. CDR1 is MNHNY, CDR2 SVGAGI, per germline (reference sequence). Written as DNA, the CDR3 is TGTGCCAGCAGCTTTCAGCCCCAGCATTTT. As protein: CASSFQPQHF.

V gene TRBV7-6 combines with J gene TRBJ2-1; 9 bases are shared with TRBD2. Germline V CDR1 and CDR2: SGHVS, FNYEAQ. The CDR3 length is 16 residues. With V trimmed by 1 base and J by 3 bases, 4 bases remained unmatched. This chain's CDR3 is CASSLDGTSLYNEQFF. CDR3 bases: TGTGCCAGCAGCTTAGATGGGACTAGCCTCTACAATGAGCAGTTCTTC. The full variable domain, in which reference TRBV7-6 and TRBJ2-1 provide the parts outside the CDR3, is GAGVSQSPRYKVTKRGQDVALRCDPISGHVSLYWYRQALGQGPEFLTYFNYEAQQDKSGLPNDRFSAERPEGSISTLTIQRTEQRDSAMYRCASSLDGTSLYNEQFFGPGTRLTVL.

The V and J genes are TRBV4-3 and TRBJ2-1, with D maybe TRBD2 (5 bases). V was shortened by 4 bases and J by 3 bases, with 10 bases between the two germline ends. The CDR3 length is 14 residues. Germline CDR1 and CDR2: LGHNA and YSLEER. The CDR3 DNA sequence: TGCGCCAGCAGCCCCGGCCGGGACTACAATGAGCAGTTCTTC. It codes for CASSPGRDYNEQFF.